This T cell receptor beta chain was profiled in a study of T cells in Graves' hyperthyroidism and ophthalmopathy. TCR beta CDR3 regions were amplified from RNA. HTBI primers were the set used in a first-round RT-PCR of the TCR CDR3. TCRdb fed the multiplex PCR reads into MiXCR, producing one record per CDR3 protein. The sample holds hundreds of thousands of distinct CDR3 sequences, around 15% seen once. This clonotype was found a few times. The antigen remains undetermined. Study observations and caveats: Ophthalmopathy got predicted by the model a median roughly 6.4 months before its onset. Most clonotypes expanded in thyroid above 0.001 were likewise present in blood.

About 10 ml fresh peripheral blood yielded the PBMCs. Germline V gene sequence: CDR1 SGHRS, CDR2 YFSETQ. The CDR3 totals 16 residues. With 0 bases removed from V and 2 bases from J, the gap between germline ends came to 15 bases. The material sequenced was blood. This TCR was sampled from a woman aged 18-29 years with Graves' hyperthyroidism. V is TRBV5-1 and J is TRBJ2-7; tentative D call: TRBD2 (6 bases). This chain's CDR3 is CASSLDPWREPYEQYF. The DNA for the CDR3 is TGCGCCAGCAGCTTGGACCCGTGGCGGGAACCCTACGAGCAGTACTTC.